A single TCR beta chain is shown here with its context. The clone's antigen remains unknown. Nothing much larger sits one base from this clone, and base qualities are not available. The sample originates from a study of tumor-infiltrating lymphocytes in primary liver carcinoma listed by TCRdb under 2017. Some background on the complete study: Between November 2015 and 2016, 4 to 6 patients in China with histopathologically diagnosed primary liver carcinoma had surgical resection. The tumors of the five patients were staged as T1-T3 N0M0, with maximum diameters ranging from 4.2 to 10 cm. Hepatocellular carcinoma (four) or combined HCC and intrahepatic cholangiocarcinoma (one) was present in the five patients, who were three men and two women aged 30 to 69 years. Technical replicate repertoires showed high reproducibility, with mean shared-clone rates about 0.88 and correlation coefficients above 0.98. Roughly 3.5 to 7.13 million productive TCRbeta reads were obtained per sample, and no significant difference in read depth was found between tissue types. A total of roughly 35 specimens from 5 patients, comprising some 25 tumor regions, 5 adjacent noncancerous liver tissues and 5 peripheral blood samples, were covered by TCRbeta repertoire sequencing. TCRbeta repertoire sequencing, expression microarrays and whole-exome sequencing were combined in the study across five regions of each liver tumor, with adjacent normal tissue and blood also included. What the authors observed across the whole study: Consistent with antigen-driven expansion, pairs of tumor regions showed higher repertoire overlap (mean around 36%) than either tumor-adjacent pairs (around 17%) or tumor-blood pairs (around 14%). Only the TCR beta chain was sequenced, which likely underestimates true repertoire diversity because unpaired alpha chains were not captured. The top 250 clones made up a significantly larger repertoire fraction in tumors than in blood (p = 0.039). Comparison of CD4+ and CD8+ T cell repertoires was precluded by the use of bulk unsorted samples. Only a few patients were included in the study, and the authors note that the findings should be validated in a larger study.

The CDR3 measures 13 amino acids from cysteine to phenylalanine. Only the CDR3 part of the read is kept: 39 bases, read in frame from the first base. Reading the germline V gene gives CDR1 SGHAT and CDR2 FQNNGV. V loses 1 base of germline sequence and J loses 8 bases, and the interval between the two ends is 9 bases. Blood RNA was extracted from unsorted whole blood with TRIzol reagent; germline DNA came from the DNeasy Blood & Tissue kit. Chronic HBV infection was present in the patients, and the patients were treatment-naive at sampling. Approximately 3.8 milliliters of peripheral blood were collected into K2EDTA tubes before surgery. TCRbeta-specific cDNA was reverse-transcribed from around 0.45 ug total RNA using a constant-region primer and ProtoScript II reverse transcriptase. Three nested multiplex PCR rounds, following a slightly modified ARM-PCR procedure, were used to build the TCRbeta libraries. Each of the first two PCR rounds ran for roughly 11 cycles and used multiplex TRBV1-TRBV30 forward primers together with a Cbeta reverse primer. Sample barcodes and Illumina adapters were added in a final 25-cycle PCR using Deep VentR polymerase. Amplicons of 200-500 bp were gel-purified with a QIAquick gel extraction kit before sequencing. The TCRbeta amplicons were sequenced with 250-bp paired-end reads on an Illumina HiSeq 2500. The original pipeline was this. To recover full CDR3 sequences, reads were quality-trimmed using Trimmomatic v0.33 and paired reads were then merged using FLASH v1.2.11. V, D and J germline segments were assigned to the rearranged TCRbeta sequences using MiGEC v1.2.1b. Clonotype statistics, along with Shannon-Wiener diversity indices, were calculated using VDJtools v1.0.0. Except for diversity analysis, only the 250 most abundant clonotypes of each sample were used in subsequent analyses to reduce sampling bias. TCRdb reran the public reads through fastp at Q25 and MiXCR, keeping productive beta chains. Under each unique CDR3 protein, matching rows form one entry showing the most common genes and DNA. The V and J calls and clone size come from TCRdb's table, not from the authors' own analysis. Recorded for this sample are fewer than 250,000 distinct CDR3 sequences; around 60% of them occurred a single time. The leading ten clones occupy 6% to 8.5% of the sample.

Material for sequencing was peripheral blood. This receptor chain uses TRBV11-2 and TRBJ2-1; no D gene can be assigned with confidence. The clonotype was recovered from a woman aged 55-69 years with primary liver carcinoma and hepatitis B virus infection. CDR3 reads: CASSLGLEDEQFF. The nucleotide sequence reads TGTGCCAGCAGCTTAGGGCTAGAAGATGAGCAGTTCTTC.